The clone carrying this TCR beta chain has ten or more counts. One entry per CDR3 protein results from TCRdb running MiXCR on the 5' RACE reads. The sample lists approximately 100,000 distinct CDR3 sequences; around 3.5% were seen once. This entry comes from a study of neurological immune-mediated disorders. V was cut by 2 bases and J by 3 bases, with 15 bases left in between. Per the germline V gene, CDR1 is SGHTA and CDR2 is FQGNSA. This CDR3 has 16 residues. Source material: PBMCs. The receptor was derived from a woman between 45 and 65 years old with multiple sclerosis. The rearrangement uses TRBV7-2 and TRBJ2-3, with a weak D call TRBD2 (6 bases). CDR3 bases: TGTGCCAGCAGCTTAAGTGCGGGGCTTGGGACAGATACGCAGTATTTT. It codes for CASSLSAGLGTDTQYF.